These T cell receptor beta chains were read from a single sample in a study of PD-L1 blockade in urothelial cancer. TCRdb's copy holds only in-frame clones and misses some; the assay was immunoSEQ multiplex PCR. Counted here are 35,000 to 45,000 clones, 75% to 95% occurring once; the ten biggest clones make up approximately 7.9%. Here the sequenced sample was PBMCs, taken around atezolizumab (anti-PD-L1) treatment. These receptors originate from a man between 65 and 80 years old with urothelial cancer. Each CDR3 is given with its conserved first and last residue. The D gene is left open where the match is weak.

J gene,V gene,D gene,CDR3 protein,CDR3 DNA
TRBJ2-5,TRBV19,-,CASSIVAGRETQYF,TGTGCCAGTAGTATAGTCGCAGGGCGAGAGACCCAGTACTTC
TRBJ2-1,TRBV5-6,TRBD2,CASSLYGRLAGDYNEQFF,TGTGCCAGCAGCTTATATGGTAGACTAGCGGGAGACTACAATGAGCAGTTCTTC
TRBJ2-7,TRBV6-1,TRBD1,CASTSGTGTYEQYF,TGTGCCAGCACTTCCGGGACAGGGACCTACGAGCAGTACTTC
TRBJ2-7,TRBV7-9,-,CASSLRGTPYEQYF,TGTGCCAGCAGCTTACGCGGGACCCCCTACGAGCAGTACTTC
TRBJ2-1,TRBV19,TRBD2,CASSTTSGGTYNEQFF,TGTGCCAGTAGTACTACTAGCGGAGGAACCTACAATGAGCAGTTCTTC
TRBJ2-7,TRBV2,-,CASRGLRYEQYF,TGTGCCAGTAGGGGACTTCGTTACGAGCAGTACTTC
TRBJ1-2,TRBV6-5,TRBD1,CASPGGNYGYTF,TGTGCTTCACCAGGGGGTAACTATGGCTACACCTTC
TRBJ2-2,TRBV27,TRBD2,CASSLTIAGAYTGELFF,TGTGCCAGCAGTCTTACTATAGCGGGAGCCTACACCGGGGAGCTGTTTTTT
TRBJ2-3,TRBV10-2,TRBD2,CASTVSGGGGDTQYF,TGCGCCAGCACCGTTAGCGGGGGAGGAGGGGATACGCAGTATTTT
TRBJ2-7,TRBV29-1,TRBD1,CSVARGTGGGEQYF,TGCAGCGTTGCTAGAGGGACAGGGGGCGGCGAGCAGTACTTC
TRBJ1-2,TRBV11-2,-,CASAKEKAFRGYTF,TGTGCCAGCGCGAAAGAAAAAGCTTTTCGTGGCTACACCTTC
TRBJ1-2,TRBV29-1,TRBD1,CSVAKPGQGFYGYTF,TGCAGCGTTGCCAAACCGGGACAGGGTTTCTATGGCTACACCTTC
TRBJ1-3,TRBV12-5,-,CASTHGSGNTIYF,TGTGCTAGTACTCATGGCTCTGGAAACACCATATATTTT
TRBJ1-3,TRBV15,-,CATSRLQGTSGNTIYF,TGTGCCACCAGCAGGCTACAGGGAACCTCTGGAAACACCATATATTTT
TRBJ2-4,TRBV5-4,TRBD1,CASSLGGQGALTKNIQYF,TGTGCCAGCAGCTTGGGGGGACAGGGGGCGCTGACCAAAAACATTCAGTACTTC
TRBJ2-2,TRBV7-6,-,CASSLEGQEHHTGELFF,TGTGCCAGCAGCTTAGAGGGGCAGGAACATCACACCGGGGAGCTGTTTTTT
TRBJ2-1,TRBV2,TRBD2,CASSRDYRGNEQFF,TGTGCCAGCAGTCGGGACTACCGGGGCAATGAGCAGTTCTTC
TRBJ2-1,TRBV5-1,TRBD2,CASSLRSLREDEQFF,TGCGCCAGCAGCTTGAGGTCTCTGCGGGAGGATGAGCAGTTCTTC